The present entry profiles one T cell receptor beta chain with its context. Clones were sequenced by immunoSEQ multiplex PCR, and TCRdb holds only the in-frame ones, with some missing. The repertoire holds about 120,000 clones, with roughly 94% as singletons. The sample comes from a study of brain T cells in children with intractable seizures. The V end lost 1 base, the J end lost 5 bases, and 9 bases lay between the germline ends. This CDR3 region has 15 residues. Germline CDR1 LGHNA, CDR2 YSLEER. The sample was peripheral blood, taken at surgery. V usage is TRBV4-3 and J usage is TRBJ1-6, with D perhaps TRBD1 (6 bases). The TCR was taken from a boy younger than two with hemimegalencephaly and intractable seizures. The CDR3 is CASSQGGPHNSPLHF. CDR3 bases: TGCGCCAGCAGCCAAGGGGGGCCCCATAATTCACCCCTCCACTTT.